This T cell receptor (beta chain) originates from a study of T cell responses to AZD1222 COVID-19 vaccine. To note about this clone: Antigen unknown.

Sequencing used immunoSEQ multiplex PCR; TCRdb keeps in-frame clones, though not all of them. The sample has roughly 84,000 clones; roughly 88% are singletons. Regarding the study as a whole: As reported, nearly half of all spike-specific TCRs target variant regions that are unmutated.

The material sequenced was peripheral blood, taken 28 days after the second AZD1222 dose. The receptor was derived from an adult who received the AZD1222 COVID-19 vaccine.

The CDR3 reads CASSIVVVGASNTEAFF. The CDR3 nucleotides read TGTGCCAGTAGTATAGTGGTAGTAGGGGCCTCCAACACTGAAGCTTTCTTT. The genes are TRBV19 and TRBJ1-1; maybe TRBD1 (5 bases). Per germline, CDR1 LNHDA and CDR2 SQIVND (reference sequence). The V and J ends lost 1 base and 2 bases respectively, with 17 bases between them. This CDR3 spans 17 amino acids.